Sequencing of this T cell receptor beta chain was carried out in a study of T cell responses to AZD1222 COVID-19 vaccine. CDR1 and CDR2 (germline): MNHNS, SASEGT. The CDR3 is 15 residues long. The trim removed 3 bases at V and 7 bases at J, leaving 3 bases unmatched. Some clones are missing from TCRdb's copy, which holds only in-frame ones; the method was immunoSEQ multiplex PCR. The repertoire holds more than 150,000 clones, about nine tenths seen once, with around 1.9% in the top ten. The chain couples TRBV6-1 to TRBJ1-4; 12 bases are shared with TRBD1. The source is an adult who received the AZD1222 COVID-19 vaccine. The sample in question was peripheral blood, obtained 28 days after the second AZD1222 dose. CDR3 amino acids: CASSDGTGGFEKLFF. For the CDR3, the DNA is TGTGCCAGCAGTGACGGGACAGGGGGCTTTGAAAAACTGTTTTTT.